Listed here are 11 T cell receptor beta chains from one sample, sequenced in a study of response to subunit inactivated influenza vaccine. TCRdb redid the calling of the RT-PCR reads with MiXCR, one entry per CDR3 protein. Of 700,000 to 900,000 distinct CDR3 sequences listed, roughly 20% were seen once; the top ten hold about a tenth. The material sequenced was PBMCs from blood, taken around 5 days after vaccination. These TCRs come from a man aged 50-59 years who received an inactivated influenza vaccine.

This chain links TRBV2 with TRBJ2-2, with D perhaps given as TRBD1 or TRBD2 (5 bases each). There are 12 residues in the CDR3. CDR1 and CDR2 from the germline V gene are SNHLY and FYNNEI. Trimming removed 10 bases at V and 5 bases at J, with 11 bases between. CDR3 sequence reads: CATTWGTGELFF. The DNA of the CDR3 is TGTGCCACCACGTGGGGGACCGGGGAGCTGTTTTTT.

The sample holds a few counts of this clonotype. The J gene is TRBJ2-2, the V gene TRBV12-3 or TRBV12-4; TRBD1 matches at 7 bases. With V trimmed by 6 bases and J by 6 bases, 7 bases remained unmatched. This CDR3 is 14 amino acids long. In nucleotides, the CDR3 is TGTGCCAGCAGAAAACAGGGGTTACCCGGGGAGCTGTTTTTT. It is translated as CASRKQGLPGELFF.

The chain couples TRBV12-3 or TRBV12-4 to TRBJ2-7, with a weak D call TRBD2 (5 bases). V was trimmed by 0 bases and J by 4 bases, leaving 10 bases between them. CDR3 size: 14 residues. DNA of the CDR3: TGTGCCAGCAGTTTAGCTTTAGAGGGTTACGAGCAGTACTTC. Encoded protein: CASSLALEGYEQYF.

V is TRBV28 and J is TRBJ2-7; tentatively, D is TRBD2 (6 bases). The CDR3 is made up of 13 amino acids. V dropped 6 bases and J dropped 3 bases, with 12 bases sitting between them. Germline V gene lookup returns CDR1 MDHEN and CDR2 SYDVKM. CDR3 sequence: CASRSGLIYEQYF. As DNA, the CDR3 is TGTGCCAGCAGATCGGGACTGATCTACGAGCAGTACTTC.

Here the CDR3 reads CAISEKRSRGGETQYF. DNA for the CDR3: TGTGCCATCAGTGAGAAGAGATCGAGGGGTGGGGAGACCCAGTACTTC. The genes are TRBV10-3 and TRBJ2-5; the D call may be TRBD1 or TRBD2 (5 bases each). V was clipped by 2 bases and J by 5 bases, with 18 bases between them. Germline V lookup: CDR1 ENHRY, CDR2 SYGVKD. This CDR3 region has 16 residues.

The chain employs TRBV10-2 and TRBJ1-4; 8 bases align to TRBD1. CDR3 length: 14 amino acids. Germline V gene lookup returns CDR1 WSHSY and CDR2 SAAADI. The V segment lost 7 bases and the J segment 6 bases; nucleotides outside the gene matches: 7. The CDR3 sequence is CASNQGAGDEKLFF. Written as DNA, the CDR3 is TGCGCCAGCAACCAGGGGGCGGGAGATGAAAAACTGTTTTTT.

This clonotype is a singleton in its sample. The chain employs TRBV20-1 and TRBJ1-2, with a tentative D call TRBD1 (5 bases). This CDR3 region has 13 residues. Looked up from germline, CDR1 is DFQATT and CDR2 is SNEGSKA (reference sequence). Trimming removed 6 bases from V and 4 bases from J, with 15 bases in between. CDR3 bases: TGCAGTGCGCAGCTAGGGGTCGCCTATGGCTACACCTTC. Translated: CSAQLGVAYGYTF.

The sample holds many counts of this clonotype. The rearrangement links TRBV4-2 to TRBJ2-2, with 12 bases that match TRBD2. The V gene end was trimmed by 4 bases and the J gene end by 0 bases; junction bases not matched to a gene: 6. From germline, CDR1 is LGHNA and CDR2 YNFKEQ. This CDR3 region has 18 residues. The DNA of the CDR3 is TGTGCCAGCAGCCGATCGACTAGCGGGGGTGCGAACACCGGGGAGCTGTTTTTT. This encodes CASSRSTSGGANTGELFF.

V is TRBV5-4 and J is TRBJ2-3; D gene unclear. The CDR3 length is 16 residues. Trimming took off 2 bases at V and 0 bases at J, with 13 bases between the two ends. CDR1 and CDR2 (germline): SGHNT, YYREEE (reference sequence). The CDR3 reads CASSFSRRASTDTQYF. The CDR3 DNA follows: TGTGCCAGCAGCTTTAGCAGACGTGCTAGCACAGATACGCAGTATTTT.

This clonotype came up a few times. The chain has TRBV4-3 and TRBJ2-2, with TRBD1 as a possible D gene (5 bases). Germline CDR1 LGHNA, CDR2 YSLEER. The CDR3 sequence is 16 residues long. The V gene lost 0 bases and the J gene lost 2 bases, with 10 bases spanning the gap. CDR3 in amino acids: CASSQEPGRNTGELFF. The CDR3 nucleotides read TGCGCCAGCAGCCAAGAACCAGGGCGTAACACCGGGGAGCTGTTTTTT.

This clonotype was recorded many times. The V call is TRBV7-3, the J call TRBJ2-3; D could derive from TRBD1 or TRBD2 (5 bases each). The CDR3 is made up of 15 amino acids. The germline V gene has CDR1 SGHTA and CDR2 FQGTGA. Trimming shortened V by 5 bases and J by 3 bases, and 15 bases separated the two germline ends. DNA of the CDR3: TGTGCCAGCAGCGTCTTGGGGGATTCGACAGATACGCAGTATTTT. As protein: CASSVLGDSTDTQYF.